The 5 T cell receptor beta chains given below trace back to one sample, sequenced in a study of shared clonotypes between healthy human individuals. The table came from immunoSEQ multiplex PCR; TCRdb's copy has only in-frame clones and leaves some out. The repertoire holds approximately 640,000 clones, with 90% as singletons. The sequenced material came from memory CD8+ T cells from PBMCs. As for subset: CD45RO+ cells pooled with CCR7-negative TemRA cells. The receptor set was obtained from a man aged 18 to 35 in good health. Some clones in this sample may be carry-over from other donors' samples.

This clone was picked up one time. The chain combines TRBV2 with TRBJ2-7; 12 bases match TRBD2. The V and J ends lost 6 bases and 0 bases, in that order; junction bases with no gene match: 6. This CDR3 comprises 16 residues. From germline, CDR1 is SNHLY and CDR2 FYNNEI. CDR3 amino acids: CASRAGLAGTSYEQYF. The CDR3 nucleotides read TGTGCCAGCAGGGCCGGACTAGCGGGAACCTCCTACGAGCAGTACTTC.

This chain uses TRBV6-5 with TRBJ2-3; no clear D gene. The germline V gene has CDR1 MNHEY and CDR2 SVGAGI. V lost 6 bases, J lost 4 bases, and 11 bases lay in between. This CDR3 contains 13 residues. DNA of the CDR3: TGTGCCAGCAGATCCTCCCTGGCAGATACGCAGTATTTT. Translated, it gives CASRSSLADTQYF.

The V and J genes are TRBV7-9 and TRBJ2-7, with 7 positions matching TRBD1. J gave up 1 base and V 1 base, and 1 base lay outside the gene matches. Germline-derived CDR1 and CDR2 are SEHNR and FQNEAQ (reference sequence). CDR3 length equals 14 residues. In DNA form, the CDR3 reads TGTGCCAGCAGCTTAGACAGGGGATCCTACGAGCAGTACTTC. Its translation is CASSLDRGSYEQYF.

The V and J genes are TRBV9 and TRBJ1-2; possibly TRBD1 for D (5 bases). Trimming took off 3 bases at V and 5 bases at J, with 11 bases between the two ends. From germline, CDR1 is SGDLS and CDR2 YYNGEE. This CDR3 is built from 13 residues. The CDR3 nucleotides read TGTGCCAGCAGCGAGGACGGGGGGTATGGCTACACCTTC. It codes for CASSEDGGYGYTF.

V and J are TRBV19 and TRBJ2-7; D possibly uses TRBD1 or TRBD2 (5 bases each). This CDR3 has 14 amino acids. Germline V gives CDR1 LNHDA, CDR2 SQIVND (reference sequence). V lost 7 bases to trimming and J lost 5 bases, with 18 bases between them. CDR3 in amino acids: CASTMRGMGNEQYF. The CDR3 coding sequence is TGTGCCAGTACCATGAGGGGAATGGGGAACGAGCAGTACTTC.